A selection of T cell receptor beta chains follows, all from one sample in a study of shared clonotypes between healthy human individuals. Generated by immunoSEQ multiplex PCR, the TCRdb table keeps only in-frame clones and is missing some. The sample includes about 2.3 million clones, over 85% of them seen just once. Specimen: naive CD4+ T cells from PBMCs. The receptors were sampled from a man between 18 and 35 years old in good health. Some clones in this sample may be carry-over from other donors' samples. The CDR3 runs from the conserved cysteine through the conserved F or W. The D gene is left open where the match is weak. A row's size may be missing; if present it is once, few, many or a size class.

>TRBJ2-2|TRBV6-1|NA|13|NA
TGTGCCAGGGGGGGCAGGAACACCGGGGAGCTGTTTTTT
CARGGRNTGELFF
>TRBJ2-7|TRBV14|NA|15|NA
TGTGCCAGCAGCCAAGATCAGAGACCCCTCGACGAGCAGTACTTC
CASSQDQRPLDEQYF
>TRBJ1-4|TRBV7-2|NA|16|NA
TGTGCCAGCAGCCCGTTGTGGGGGACCCTTCCTGAAAAACTGTTTTTT
CASSPLWGTLPEKLFF
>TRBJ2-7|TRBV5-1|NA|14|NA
TGCGCCAGCAGCTTGGGTTCACGGGAGAACGAGCAGTACTTC
CASSLGSRENEQYF
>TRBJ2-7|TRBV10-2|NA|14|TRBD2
TGCGCCAGCAGTGAGGGACTAGTCACCTACGAGCAGTACTTC
CASSEGLVTYEQYF
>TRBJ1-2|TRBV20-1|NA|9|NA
TGCAGTGTCCCGGAGGGCTACACCTTC
CSVPEGYTF
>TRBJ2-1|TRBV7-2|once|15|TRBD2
TGTGCCAGCAGCTTCCGACTAGCGGGCTACAATGAGCAGTTCTTC
CASSFRLAGYNEQFF
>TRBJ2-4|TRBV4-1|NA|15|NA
TGCGCCAGCAGCCAAGATAGGGGAGTCAAAAACATTCAGTACTTC
CASSQDRGVKNIQYF
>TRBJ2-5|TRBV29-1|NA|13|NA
TGCAGCGTTGCGGGACAACTCTTGAAGACCCAGTACTTC
CSVAGQLLKTQYF
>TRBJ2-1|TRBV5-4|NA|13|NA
TGTGCCAGCAGCTTGGGCGGCGGCTCCGAGCAGTTCTTC
CASSLGGGSEQFF
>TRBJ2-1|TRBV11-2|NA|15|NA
TGTGCCAGCAGCCGCAACAGAGACTCCTACAATGAGCAGTTCTTC
CASSRNRDSYNEQFF
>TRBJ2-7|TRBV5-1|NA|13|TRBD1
TGCGCCAGCAGCCGGGACAGAGGGTACGAGCAGTACTTC
CASSRDRGYEQYF
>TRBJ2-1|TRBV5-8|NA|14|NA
TGTGCCAGCAGCCTTGGAGTTCTGGACAATGAGCAGTTCTTC
CASSLGVLDNEQFF
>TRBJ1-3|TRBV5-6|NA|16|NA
TGTGCCAGCAGCCGAACCCCGGGAAACTCTGGAAACACCATATATTTT
CASSRTPGNSGNTIYF
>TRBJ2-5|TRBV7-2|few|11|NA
TGTGCCAGCAGCCTCCAAGAGACCCAGTACTTC
CASSLQETQYF
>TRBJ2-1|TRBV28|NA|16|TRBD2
TGTGCCAGCAGGACTAGCGGTCCCGACCGGTACAATGAGCAGTTCTTC
CASRTSGPDRYNEQFF
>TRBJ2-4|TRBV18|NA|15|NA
TGTGCCAGCTCACCAGCAGGGCCGCCTTTAAACATTCAGTACTTC
CASSPAGPPLNIQYF
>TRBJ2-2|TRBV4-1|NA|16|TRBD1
TGCGCCAGCAGCCCCCACGGACAGGGTGGTACCGGGGAGCTGTTTTTT
CASSPHGQGGTGELFF
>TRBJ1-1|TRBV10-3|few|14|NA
TGTGCCATCATAGGAGGTTTCATGAACACTGAAGCTTTCTTT
CAIIGGFMNTEAFF
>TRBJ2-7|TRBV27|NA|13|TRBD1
TGTGCCAGCAGGCCGGGACAGGGGAACGAGCAGTACTTC
CASRPGQGNEQYF
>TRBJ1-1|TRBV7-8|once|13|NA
TGTGCCAGCAGCTTAAGGTCGGAGCTGGAAGCTTTCTTT
CASSLRSELEAFF
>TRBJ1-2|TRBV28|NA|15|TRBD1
TGTGCCAGCAGTTTATTAGGGGGCCCCCCCTATGGCTACACCTTC
CASSLLGGPPYGYTF
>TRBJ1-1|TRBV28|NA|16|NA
TGTGCCAGCAGTTCCCCGGGACACCCGGGGGACACTGAAGCTTTCTTT
CASSSPGHPGDTEAFF
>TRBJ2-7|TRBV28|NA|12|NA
TGTGCCAGCAGCCCGGACTCGCACGAGCAGTACTTC
CASSPDSHEQYF
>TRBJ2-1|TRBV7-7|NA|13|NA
TGTGCCAGCAGCTTCTGGGGTAACAATGAGCAGTTCTTC
CASSFWGNNEQFF
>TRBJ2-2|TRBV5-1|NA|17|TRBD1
TGCGCCAGCAGCTCAGGGACAGGGGAGGGGAACACCGGGGAGCTGTTTTTT
CASSSGTGEGNTGELFF
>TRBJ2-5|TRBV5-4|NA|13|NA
TGTGCCAGCAGTAAATCACAAGGAGAGACCCAGTACTTC
CASSKSQGETQYF
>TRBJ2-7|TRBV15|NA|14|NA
TGTGCCACCAGCAGAGATCAGTCAGGGAACGAGCAGTACTTC
CATSRDQSGNEQYF